This T cell receptor (beta chain) was recovered during a study of shared clonotypes between healthy human individuals. Findings of the study overall: Estimated clonotype richness was generally higher in naive than memory subsets.

As to this clone: Its antigen is unknown. The sample holds other DNA sequences that translate to the same CDR3.

TCRdb keeps only in-frame clones here, not all; method: immunoSEQ multiplex PCR. The sample lists about 2 million clones, 90% to 95% seen once, with 0.1% to 0.15% in the top ten. This receptor was obtained from a man aged 18-30 years in good health. The sequenced sample consisted of naive CD4+ T cells sorted from blood. The sample's subset: CD45RA+ positively selected.

CDR3 region: CASSLALSSGNTIYF. CDR3 DNA: TGCGCCAGCAGCTTGGCCCTTAGCTCTGGAAACACCATATATTTT. The gene calls are TRBV5-1 and TRBJ1-3; D remains ambiguous. This CDR3 has 15 residues. Germline V gives CDR1 SGHRS, CDR2 YFSETQ. V gave up 0 bases and J gave up 0 bases, with 7 bases separating them.